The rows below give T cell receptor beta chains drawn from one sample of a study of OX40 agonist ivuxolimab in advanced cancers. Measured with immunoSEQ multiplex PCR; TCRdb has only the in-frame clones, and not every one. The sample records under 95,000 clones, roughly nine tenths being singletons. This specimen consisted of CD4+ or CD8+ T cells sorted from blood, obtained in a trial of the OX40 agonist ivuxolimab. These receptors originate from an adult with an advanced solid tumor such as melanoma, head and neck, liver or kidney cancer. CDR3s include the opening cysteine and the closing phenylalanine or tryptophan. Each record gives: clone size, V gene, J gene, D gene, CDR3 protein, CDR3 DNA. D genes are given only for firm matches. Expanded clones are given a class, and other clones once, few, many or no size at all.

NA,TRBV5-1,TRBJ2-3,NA,CASSHRASTDTQYF,TGCGCCAGCAGCCACAGGGCCAGCACAGATACGCAGTATTTT
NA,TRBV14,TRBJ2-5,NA,CASSQLGLKETQYF,TGTGCCAGCAGCCAATTAGGGCTGAAAGAGACCCAGTACTTC
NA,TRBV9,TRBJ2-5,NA,CASSVYRRDQYF,TGTGCCAGCAGCGTATACCGCCGCGACCAGTACTTC
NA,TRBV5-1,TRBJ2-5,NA,CASSLGGEETQYF,TGCGCCAGCAGCTTGGGAGGGGAAGAGACCCAGTACTTC
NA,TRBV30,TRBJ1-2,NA,CAWSDGREGGYTF,TGTGCCTGGAGTGATGGCAGGGAGGGTGGCTACACCTTC
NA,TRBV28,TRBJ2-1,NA,CASNLLGAGEQFF,TGTGCCAGCAACTTACTAGGGGCTGGTGAGCAGTTCTTC
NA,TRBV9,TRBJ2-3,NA,CASSVDPGWVDTQYF,TGTGCCAGCAGCGTAGACCCGGGGTGGGTAGATACGCAGTATTTT
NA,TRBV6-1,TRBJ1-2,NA,CASSKGATQASGGYTF,TGTGCCAGCAGTAAAGGGGCCACACAGGCTTCCGGTGGCTACACCTTC
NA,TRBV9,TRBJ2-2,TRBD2,CASSVGAGGTGELFF,TGTGCCAGCAGCGTAGGAGCGGGAGGCACCGGGGAGCTGTTTTTT
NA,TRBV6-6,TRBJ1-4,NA,CASSYIPQEKLFF,TGTGCCAGCAGTTACATACCTCAAGAAAAACTGTTTTTT
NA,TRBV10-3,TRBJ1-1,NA,CAISGTQNTEAFF,TGTGCCATCAGTGGGACACAGAACACTGAAGCTTTCTTT
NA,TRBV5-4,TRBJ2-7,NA,CASSQELAYEQYF,TGTGCCAGCAGCCAAGAACTGGCCTACGAGCAGTACTTC
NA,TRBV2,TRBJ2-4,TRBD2,CASRAGLAGGSAKNIQYF,TGTGCCAGCAGAGCAGGACTAGCGGGAGGCTCAGCCAAAAACATTCAGTACTTC
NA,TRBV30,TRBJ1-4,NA,CAWSVLGVGEKLFF,TGTGCCTGGAGTGTACTCGGGGTCGGGGAAAAACTGTTTTTT
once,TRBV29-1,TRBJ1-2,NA,CRGLPDRTYGYTF,TGCAGGGGATTGCCCGACAGAACCTATGGCTACACCTTC
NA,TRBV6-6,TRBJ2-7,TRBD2,CASSTSGRIHEQYF,TGTGCCAGCAGTACTAGCGGGAGGATACACGAGCAGTACTTC
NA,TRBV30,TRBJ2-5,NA,CAWSVGRGETQYF,TGTGCCTGGAGTGTGGGCCGCGGGGAGACCCAGTACTTC
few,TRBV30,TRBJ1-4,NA,CAWSFQTWDRKLFF,TGTGCCTGGAGTTTCCAGACCTGGGATCGAAAACTGTTTTTT
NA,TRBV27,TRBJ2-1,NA,CASSLFGMGNEQFF,TGTGCCAGCAGTTTATTTGGTATGGGCAATGAGCAGTTCTTC
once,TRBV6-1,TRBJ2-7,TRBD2,CASSDSGRPYEQYF,TGTGCCAGCAGTGATAGCGGGCGTCCCTACGAGCAGTACTTC
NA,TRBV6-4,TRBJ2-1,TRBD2,CASSSSGSRRDEQFF,TGTGCCAGCAGTTCTAGCGGGAGCAGAAGGGATGAGCAGTTCTTC
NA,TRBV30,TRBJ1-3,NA,CAWDHRVSPSGNTIYF,TGTGCCTGGGACCACAGGGTATCCCCCTCTGGAAACACCATATATTTT
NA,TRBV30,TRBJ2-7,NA,CAWSLAPAYEQYF,TGTGCCTGGAGTTTAGCGCCAGCCTACGAGCAGTACTTC
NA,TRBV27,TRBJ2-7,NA,CASSLWGQGSYEQYF,TGTGCCAGCAGTTTATGGGGCCAGGGTAGTTACGAGCAGTACTTC
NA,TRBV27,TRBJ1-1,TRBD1,CASSWDRNTEAFF,TGTGCCAGCAGTTGGGACAGGAACACTGAAGCTTTCTTT
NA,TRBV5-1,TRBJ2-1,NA,CASSLEGAGYNEQFF,TGCGCCAGCAGCTTGGAAGGGGCGGGTTACAATGAGCAGTTCTTC
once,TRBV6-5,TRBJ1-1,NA,CASRGSGPSEAFF,TGTGCCAGCAGGGGATCCGGACCTTCTGAAGCTTTCTTT
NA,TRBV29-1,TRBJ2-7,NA,CSVSDRQSRVQYF,TGCAGCGTTTCCGACAGACAGTCCCGCGTGCAGTACTTC
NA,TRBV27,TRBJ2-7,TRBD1,CASSLGGQSYEQYF,TGTGCCAGCAGTTTAGGGGGACAGTCCTACGAGCAGTACTTC
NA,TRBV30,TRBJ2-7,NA,CAWGRSYEQYF,TGTGCCTGGGGCCGCTCCTACGAGCAGTACTTC
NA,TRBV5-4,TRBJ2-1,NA,CASSSPGFGALQNEQFF,TGTGCCAGCAGCTCTCCAGGTTTCGGGGCCCTACAGAATGAGCAGTTCTTC
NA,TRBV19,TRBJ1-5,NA,CASSGGLGNQPQHF,TGTGCCAGTAGTGGTGGACTAGGGAATCAGCCCCAGCATTTT
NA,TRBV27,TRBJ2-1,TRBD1,CASSKQGIYEQFF,TGTGCCAGCAGTAAACAGGGGATCTATGAGCAGTTCTTC
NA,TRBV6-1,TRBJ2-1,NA,CASSGEQGSNEQFF,TGTGCCAGCAGTGGCGAACAGGGTAGCAATGAGCAGTTCTTC
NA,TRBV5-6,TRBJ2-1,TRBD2,CASSRRLAGGYNEQFF,TGTGCCAGCAGCCGCCGACTAGCGGGAGGCTACAATGAGCAGTTCTTC
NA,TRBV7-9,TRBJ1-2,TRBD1,CASSHGTAYGYTF,TGTGCCAGCAGCCACGGGACAGCCTATGGCTACACCTTC
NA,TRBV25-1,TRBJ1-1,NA,CASSDLRESTEAFF,TGTGCCAGCAGTGATCTAAGGGAATCCACTGAAGCTTTCTTT
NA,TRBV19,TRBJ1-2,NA,CASSTGQRDGYTF,TGTGCCAGTAGTACCGGTCAAAGGGATGGCTACACCTTC
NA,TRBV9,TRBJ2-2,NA,CASSPEAQNTGELFF,TGTGCCAGCAGCCCAGAGGCACAGAACACCGGGGAGCTGTTTTTT
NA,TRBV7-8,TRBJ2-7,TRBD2,CASSALAGAVYEQYF,TGTGCCAGCAGCGCACTAGCGGGAGCGGTCTACGAGCAGTACTTC
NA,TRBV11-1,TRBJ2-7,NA,CASSQGVYEQYF,TGTGCCAGCAGCCAGGGTGTCTACGAGCAGTACTTC
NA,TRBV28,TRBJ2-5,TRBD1,CASSIRTGMDF,TGTGCCAGCAGTATACGGACAGGGATGGACTTC
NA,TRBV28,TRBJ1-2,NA,CASSTTPHYTF,TGTGCCAGCAGTACGACTCCTCACTACACCTTC
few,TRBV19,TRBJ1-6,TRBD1,CAAGQGVDSPLHF,TGTGCCGCGGGACAGGGGGTGGATTCACCCCTCCACTTT
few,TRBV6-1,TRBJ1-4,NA,CASSGSGPSYNEKLFF,TGTGCCAGCAGTGGTTCGGGACCGAGTTATAATGAAAAACTGTTTTTT
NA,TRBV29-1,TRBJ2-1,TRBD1,CSATRDREVNEQFF,TGCAGCGCCACTAGGGACAGGGAGGTTAATGAGCAGTTCTTC
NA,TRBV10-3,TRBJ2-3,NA,CAISEGGTRTDTQYF,TGTGCCATCAGTGAGGGCGGGACCCGCACAGATACGCAGTATTTT
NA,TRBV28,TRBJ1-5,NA,CASTSYVGQFNQPQHF,TGTGCCAGCACCTCGTATGTAGGACAATTCAATCAGCCCCAGCATTTT
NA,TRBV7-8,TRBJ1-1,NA,CASSFSGSTEAFF,TGTGCCAGCAGCTTTTCAGGGTCCACTGAAGCTTTCTTT
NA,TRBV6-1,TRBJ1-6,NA,CASRPDSLGNSPLHF,TGTGCCAGCAGACCTGACTCTCTAGGAAATTCACCCCTCCACTTT
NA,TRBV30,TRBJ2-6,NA,CAWSVGTDHSGANVLTF,TGTGCCTGGAGTGTAGGGACGGACCACTCTGGGGCCAACGTCCTGACTTTC
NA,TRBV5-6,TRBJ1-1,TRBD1,CASSFGGGEAFF,TGTGCCAGCAGCTTCGGAGGGGGCGAAGCTTTCTTT